The clone carrying this TCR beta chain has a handful of counts. These data originate in a study of patients and donors after allogeneic stem cell transplantation. Trimming took 4 bases from V and 7 from J; bases not matched to a gene: 13. From germline, CDR1 is SGHDT and CDR2 YYEEEE. The CDR3 consists of 16 residues. TCRdb redid the calling of the RT-PCR reads with MiXCR, one entry per CDR3 protein. The sample carries approximately 410,000 distinct CDR3 sequences, roughly 17% recorded once. Sequencing was performed on blood, either unsorted or a sorted T cell fraction (not recorded which). This sequence joins TRBV5-6 and TRBJ2-1, with 8 bases identical to TRBD2. This TCR was sampled from a human donor who was either an allogeneic HSCT recipient or a stem cell or donor lymphocyte infusion donor (not recorded which). It is not recorded whose cells these are; they may come from a transplant donor. In nucleotides, the CDR3 is TGTGCCAGCAGCGCTTGGGTAGCGGGGCTAACAAATGAGCAGTTCTTC. Translation gives CASSAWVAGLTNEQFF.